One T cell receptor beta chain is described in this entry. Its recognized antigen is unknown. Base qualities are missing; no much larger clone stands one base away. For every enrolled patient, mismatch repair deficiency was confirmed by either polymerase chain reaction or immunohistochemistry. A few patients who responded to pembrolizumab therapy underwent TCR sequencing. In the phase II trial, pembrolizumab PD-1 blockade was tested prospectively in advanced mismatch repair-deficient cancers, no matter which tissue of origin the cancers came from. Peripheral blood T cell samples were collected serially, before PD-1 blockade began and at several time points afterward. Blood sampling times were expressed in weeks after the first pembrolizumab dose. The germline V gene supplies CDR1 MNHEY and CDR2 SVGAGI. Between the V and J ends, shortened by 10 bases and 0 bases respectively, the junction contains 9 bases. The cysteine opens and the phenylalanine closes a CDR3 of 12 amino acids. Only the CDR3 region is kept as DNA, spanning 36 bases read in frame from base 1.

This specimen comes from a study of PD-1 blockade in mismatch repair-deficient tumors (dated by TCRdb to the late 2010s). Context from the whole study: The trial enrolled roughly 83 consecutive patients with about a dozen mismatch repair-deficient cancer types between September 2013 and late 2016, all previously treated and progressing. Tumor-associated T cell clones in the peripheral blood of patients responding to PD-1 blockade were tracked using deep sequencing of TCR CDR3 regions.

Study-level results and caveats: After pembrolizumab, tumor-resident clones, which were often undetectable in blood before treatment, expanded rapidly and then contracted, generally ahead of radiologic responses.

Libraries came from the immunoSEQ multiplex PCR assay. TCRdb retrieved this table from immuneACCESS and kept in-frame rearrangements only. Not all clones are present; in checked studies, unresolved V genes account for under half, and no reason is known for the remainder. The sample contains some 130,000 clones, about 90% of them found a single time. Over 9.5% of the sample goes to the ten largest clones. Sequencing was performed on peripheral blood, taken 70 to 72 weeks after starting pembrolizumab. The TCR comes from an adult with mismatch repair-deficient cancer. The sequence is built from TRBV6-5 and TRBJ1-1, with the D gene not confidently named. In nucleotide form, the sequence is TGTGCCACCTCAAAATTGAACACTGAAGCTTTCTTT. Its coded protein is CATSKLNTEAFF.